At least ten counts were recorded for the clone carrying this TCR beta chain. This entry belongs to a study of human T cells and chemical hapten exposure. Study at large: Upper back patch tests used 0.01% DPC, scored after 6 days.

The library attached unique molecular identifiers to individual cDNA molecules. MiXCR, applied by TCRdb to the RACE reads, yields one record per CDR3 protein. The table records approximately 120,000 distinct CDR3 sequences, more than 7% of them present only once. V shed 4 bases and J shed 0 bases, with 12 bases lying between them. Per germline, CDR1 SGHDN and CDR2 FVKESK. The CDR3 runs to 16 residues. Documented time point: patch test 2, 6 weeks after DPC sensitization. Specified treatment: therapeutic diphenylcyclopropenone sensitization with weekly scalp DPC. The source of this sequence is a woman in her thirties or forties with alopecia areata. Some clones in this sample may be carry-over from other donors' samples. The specimen comprised whole blood, sampled in connection with sensitization to the hapten diphenylcyclopropenone (DPC). The V and J genes are TRBV14 and TRBJ2-2; TRBD1 might be the D (6 bases). The CDR3 loop reads CASSLRAGANTGELFF. CDR3 DNA sequence: TGTGCCAGCAGCCTGAGAGCAGGGGCGAACACCGGGGAGCTGTTTTTT.